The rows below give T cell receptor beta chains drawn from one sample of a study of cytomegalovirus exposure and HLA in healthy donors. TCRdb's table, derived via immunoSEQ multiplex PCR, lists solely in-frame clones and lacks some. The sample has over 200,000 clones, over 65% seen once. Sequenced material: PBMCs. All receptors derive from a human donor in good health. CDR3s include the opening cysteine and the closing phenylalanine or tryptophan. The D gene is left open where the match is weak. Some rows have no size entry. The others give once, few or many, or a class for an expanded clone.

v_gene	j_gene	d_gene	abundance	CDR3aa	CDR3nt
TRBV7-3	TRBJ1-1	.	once	CASSFTVNTEAFF	TGTGCCAGCAGCTTCACGGTTAACACTGAAGCTTTCTTT
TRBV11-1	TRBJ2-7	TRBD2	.	CASSDTSGRHYEQYF	TGTGCCAGCAGCGATACTAGCGGGCGTCACTACGAGCAGTACTTC
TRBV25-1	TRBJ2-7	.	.	CASSELSRTATYEQYF	TGTGCCAGCAGTGAATTGTCAAGGACAGCCACCTACGAGCAGTACTTC
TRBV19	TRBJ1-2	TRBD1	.	CASSIPGQEYDGYTF	TGTGCCAGTAGTATTCCGGGACAGGAATACGATGGCTACACCTTC
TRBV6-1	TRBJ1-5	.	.	CASRTAFSNQPQHF	TGTGCCAGCAGGACAGCTTTTAGCAATCAGCCCCAGCATTTT
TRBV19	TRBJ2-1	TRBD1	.	CASRGQGNYNEQFF	TGTGCCAGTAGAGGACAGGGCAACTACAATGAGCAGTTCTTC
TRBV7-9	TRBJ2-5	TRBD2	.	CASSEGLAGVKETQYF	TGTGCCAGCAGCGAGGGACTAGCGGGAGTTAAAGAGACCCAGTACTTC
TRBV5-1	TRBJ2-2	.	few	CASSPNTGELFF	TGCGCCAGCAGCCCTAACACCGGGGAGCTGTTTTTT
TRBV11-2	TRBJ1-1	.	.	CASSSILGAPNTEAFF	TGTGCCAGCAGCTCGATTCTAGGAGCCCCGAACACTGAAGCTTTCTTT
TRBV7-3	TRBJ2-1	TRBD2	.	CASSFSASGYNEQFF	TGTGCCAGCAGCTTTTCGGCTAGCGGATACAATGAGCAGTTCTTC
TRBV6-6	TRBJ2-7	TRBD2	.	CASSPATGGAYEQYF	TGTGCCAGCAGCCCGGCAACGGGAGGGGCCTACGAGCAGTACTTC
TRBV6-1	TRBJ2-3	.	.	CASSEFRADTQYF	TGTGCCAGCAGTGAATTCCGTGCAGATACGCAGTATTTT
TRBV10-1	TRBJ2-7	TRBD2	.	CASSGTSGSYEQYF	TGCGCCAGCAGCGGGACTAGCGGTTCCTACGAGCAGTACTTC
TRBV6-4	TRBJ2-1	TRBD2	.	CASSGLAGKNEQFF	TGTGCCAGCAGTGGACTAGCGGGAAAGAATGAGCAGTTCTTC
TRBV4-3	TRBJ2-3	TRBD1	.	CASSQGTGSDTQYF	TGCGCCAGCAGCCAGGGGACAGGGTCAGATACGCAGTATTTT
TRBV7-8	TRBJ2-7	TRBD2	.	CASSSLGEGEQYF	TGTGCCAGCAGCTCCCTTGGGGAGGGCGAGCAGTACTTC
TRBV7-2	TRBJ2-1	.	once	CASGYLGLVNEQFF	TGTGCCAGCGGCTACCTAGGACTGGTCAATGAGCAGTTCTTC
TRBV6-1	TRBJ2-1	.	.	CASSEWGSRSYNEQFF	TGTGCCAGCAGTGAATGGGGCAGCCGCTCTTACAATGAGCAGTTCTTC
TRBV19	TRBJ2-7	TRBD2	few	CASRGTSGNYEQYF	TGTGCCAGTAGGGGGACTAGCGGGAACTACGAGCAGTACTTC
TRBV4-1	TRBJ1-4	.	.	CASSPPWTETNEKLFF	TGCGCCAGCAGCCCTCCCTGGACAGAAACTAATGAAAAACTGTTTTTT
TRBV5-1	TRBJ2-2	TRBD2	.	CASSLSSGVTGELFF	TGCGCCAGCAGCTTGTCTAGCGGGGTCACCGGGGAGCTGTTTTTT
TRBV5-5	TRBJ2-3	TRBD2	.	CASRPTSGKTDTQYF	TGTGCCAGCAGGCCGACTAGCGGGAAGACAGATACGCAGTATTTT
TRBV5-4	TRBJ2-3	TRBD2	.	CASSLLGEGPDTQYF	TGTGCCAGCAGCTTGCTGGGGGAGGGCCCAGATACGCAGTATTTT
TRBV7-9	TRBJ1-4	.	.	CASSFQSTNEKLFF	TGTGCCAGCAGCTTCCAATCAACTAATGAAAAACTGTTTTTT
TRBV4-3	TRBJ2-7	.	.	CASSQEVSTEQYF	TGCGCCAGCAGCCAAGAGGTCTCTACGGAGCAGTACTTC
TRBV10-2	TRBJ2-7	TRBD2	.	CASREGVAGNYEQYF	TGCGCCAGCAGGGAAGGAGTAGCGGGGAACTACGAGCAGTACTTC
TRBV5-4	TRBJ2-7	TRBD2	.	CASSLAATSGRSALEQYF	TGTGCCAGCAGCTTGGCCGCGACTAGCGGTCGTTCTGCTCTCGAGCAGTACTTC
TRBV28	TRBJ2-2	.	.	CASSFMQVHTGELFF	TGTGCCAGCAGTTTTATGCAGGTTCACACCGGGGAGCTGTTTTTT
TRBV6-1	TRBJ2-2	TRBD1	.	CASSWQGDTGELFF	TGTGCCAGCTCCTGGCAGGGGGACACCGGGGAGCTGTTTTTT
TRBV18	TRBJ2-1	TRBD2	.	CASSPPPSGGSYNEQFF	TGTGCCAGCTCACCACCGCCTAGCGGGGGCTCCTACAATGAGCAGTTCTTC
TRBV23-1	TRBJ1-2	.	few	CASRNGGEGEVGYTF	TGCGCCAGCCGGAATGGGGGGGAGGGTGAAGTTGGCTACACCTTC
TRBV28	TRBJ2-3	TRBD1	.	CASSLGTGRTDTQYF	TGTGCCAGCAGTTTGGGGACAGGGCGCACAGATACGCAGTATTTT
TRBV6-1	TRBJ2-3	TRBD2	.	CASMGTSGRTDTQYF	TGTGCCAGCATGGGGACTAGCGGGAGGACAGATACGCAGTATTTT
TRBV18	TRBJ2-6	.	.	CASSLGTAGANVLTF	TGTGCCAGCTCACTAGGGACTGCTGGGGCCAACGTCCTGACTTTC
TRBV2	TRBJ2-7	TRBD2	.	CASSLTSGSMEQYF	TGTGCCAGCAGTCTGACTAGCGGGAGTATGGAGCAGTACTTC
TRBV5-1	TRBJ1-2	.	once	CASSLGEINYGYTF	TGCGCCAGCAGCTTGGGTGAGATCAACTATGGCTACACCTTC
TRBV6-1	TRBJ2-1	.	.	CASRGHSSYNEQFF	TGTGCCAGCAGGGGACACAGCTCCTACAATGAGCAGTTCTTC
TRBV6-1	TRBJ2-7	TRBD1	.	CASSEGGTGGMNYEQYF	TGTGCCAGCAGTGAAGGGGGGACAGGGGGCATGAACTACGAGCAGTACTTC
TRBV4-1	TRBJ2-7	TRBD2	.	CASSLPGLAGGEQYF	TGCGCCAGCAGCCTGCCGGGACTAGCGGGAGGCGAGCAGTACTTC
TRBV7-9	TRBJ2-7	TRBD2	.	CASSFNSGVYEQYF	TGTGCCAGCAGCTTTAATAGCGGGGTTTACGAGCAGTACTTC
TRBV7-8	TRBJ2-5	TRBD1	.	CASSSGTGIETQYF	TGTGCCAGCAGCTCCGGGACAGGGATTGAGACCCAGTACTTC
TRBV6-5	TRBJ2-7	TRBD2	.	CASSYPGTSGNYEQYF	TGTGCCAGCAGTTACCCCGGGACTAGCGGGAACTACGAGCAGTACTTC
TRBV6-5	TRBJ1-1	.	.	CASFSTVTEAFF	TGTGCCAGCTTCTCCACGGTTACTGAAGCTTTCTTT
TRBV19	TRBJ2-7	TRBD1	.	CASTDRDRVHEQYF	TGTGCCAGTACGGACCGGGACAGGGTTCACGAGCAGTACTTC
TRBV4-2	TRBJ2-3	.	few	CASSSLSGLTDTQYF	TGTGCCAGCAGCTCCCTAAGCGGCCTCACAGATACGCAGTATTTT
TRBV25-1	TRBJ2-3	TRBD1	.	CASAPRGFLQYF	TGTGCCAGCGCTCCCAGGGGGTTTTTGCAGTATTTT
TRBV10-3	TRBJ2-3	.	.	CAISPARDSGTDTQYF	TGTGCCATCAGCCCCGCCCGGGACTCTGGCACAGATACGCAGTATTTT
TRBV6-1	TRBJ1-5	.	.	CASSEGWTANQPQHF	TGTGCCAGCAGTGAAGGATGGACAGCTAATCAGCCCCAGCATTTT
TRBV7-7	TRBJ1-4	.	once	CASSRGADLNEKLFF	TGTGCTAGCAGCCGGGGGGCAGACCTTAATGAAAAACTGTTTTTT